These 8 T cell receptor beta chains were all obtained from the same sample, sequenced in a study of blood T cell repertoires in COVID-19. Sequenced by immunoSEQ multiplex PCR; TCRdb stores in-frame clones only, minus some. This table has 300,000 to 450,000 clones, around 87% appearing once. Specimen: PBMCs or T cells enriched from blood (not recorded which). Source of these receptors: a man in his forties in a cohort exposed to, infected with or recovered from COVID-19 (not recorded which).

This clone was picked up one time. The V call is TRBV3-1 (or the pseudogene TRBV3-2), the J call TRBJ2-7; 9 bases line up with TRBD2. Per germline, CDR1 LGHDT and CDR2 YNNKEL (reference sequence). The CDR3 extends over 17 amino acids. V lost 0 bases to trimming and J lost 4 bases; unmatched junction nucleotides: 10. CDR3 protein: CASSQDPSGTNRYEQYF. CDR3 DNA sequence: TGTGCCAGCAGCCAAGATCCTAGCGGGACAAACCGGTACGAGCAGTACTTC.

This rearrangement joins TRBV27 to TRBJ1-2; the match to TRBD1 covers 8 bases. V was pared by 3 bases and J by 8 bases, with 8 bases of the junction left unmatched. The CDR3 length is 14 residues. Per the germline V gene, CDR1 is MNHEY and CDR2 is SMNVEV (reference sequence). The CDR3 sequence is CASSLKTGALGYTF. The CDR3 DNA reads as TGTGCCAGCAGTTTGAAGACAGGGGCGTTGGGCTACACCTTC.

This clone has more than one count but fewer than ten. This chain uses TRBV18 with TRBJ1-1, with D perhaps matching TRBD1 (6 bases). The germline CDR1 and CDR2 sequences are KGHSH and LQKENI. The V end lost 1 base, the J end lost 1 base, and 7 bases lay between the germline ends. The CDR3 totals 14 residues. DNA for the CDR3: TGTGCCAGCTCACCACAGGGGGAGAACACTGAAGCTTTCTTT. This codes for CASSPQGENTEAFF.

The rearrangement uses TRBV11-2 and TRBJ1-6; a possible D gene is TRBD1 (5 bases). V was pared by 5 bases and J by 7 bases, with 18 bases between. Germline CDR1 is SGHAT and CDR2 is FQNNGV. This CDR3 has 16 amino acids. DNA for the CDR3: TGTGCCAGCAGCGCCAACAGGTTGATTGGGAATTCACCCCTCCACTTT. As protein: CASSANRLIGNSPLHF.

This clone was detected a few times. The chain links TRBV27 to TRBJ2-1; D may be TRBD2 (6 bases). CDR1 and CDR2 from the germline V gene are MNHEY and SMNVEV (reference sequence). The CDR3 length is 14 residues. The V end lost 5 bases, the J end lost 6 bases, and 14 bases lay between the germline ends. CDR3 residues: CASSPLGSANEQFF. For the CDR3, the DNA is TGTGCCAGCAGTCCCCTCGGGAGCGCCAATGAGCAGTTCTTC.

The chain combines TRBV5-1 with TRBJ1-2; D possibly corresponds to TRBD1 (5 bases). Trimming removed 1 base at V and 1 base at J, with 8 bases between. The germline CDR1 and CDR2 sequences are SGHRS and YFSETQ. CDR3 length: 14 amino acids. CDR3 region: CASSLTGVNYGYTF. CDR3 DNA sequence: TGCGCCAGCAGCTTGACAGGCGTTAACTATGGCTACACCTTC.

For the CDR3, the DNA is TGTGCCAGTAGCGCCGGGACTAGCGGGACTGCGCAGTATTTT. This gives the protein CASSAGTSGTAQYF. The J gene is TRBJ2-3, the V gene TRBV19; 13 nucleotides line up with TRBD2. Unmatched junction bases numbered 7, after V lost 6 bases and J lost 10 bases. The CDR3 is 14 residues long. Germline V gene sequence: CDR1 LNHDA, CDR2 SQIVND (reference sequence). Combining the CDR3 with reference TRBV19 and TRBJ2-3 gives the whole variable domain DGGITQSPKYLFRKEGQNVTLSCEQNLNHDAMYWYRQDPGQGLRLIYYSQIVNDFQKGDIAEGYSVSREKKESFPLTVTSAQKNPTAFYLCASSAGTSGTAQYFGPGTRLTVL.

The chain recombines TRBV18 with TRBJ2-7, with D possibly being TRBD1 (5 bases). The V gene's germline CDR1 is KGHSH and CDR2 LQKENI. The CDR3 sequence is 14 residues long. V was cut by 4 bases and J by 3 bases, with 13 bases left in between. The CDR3 loop is CASSRPTEDYEQYF. In DNA form, the CDR3 reads TGTGCCAGCTCACGACCGACAGAGGACTACGAGCAGTACTTC.